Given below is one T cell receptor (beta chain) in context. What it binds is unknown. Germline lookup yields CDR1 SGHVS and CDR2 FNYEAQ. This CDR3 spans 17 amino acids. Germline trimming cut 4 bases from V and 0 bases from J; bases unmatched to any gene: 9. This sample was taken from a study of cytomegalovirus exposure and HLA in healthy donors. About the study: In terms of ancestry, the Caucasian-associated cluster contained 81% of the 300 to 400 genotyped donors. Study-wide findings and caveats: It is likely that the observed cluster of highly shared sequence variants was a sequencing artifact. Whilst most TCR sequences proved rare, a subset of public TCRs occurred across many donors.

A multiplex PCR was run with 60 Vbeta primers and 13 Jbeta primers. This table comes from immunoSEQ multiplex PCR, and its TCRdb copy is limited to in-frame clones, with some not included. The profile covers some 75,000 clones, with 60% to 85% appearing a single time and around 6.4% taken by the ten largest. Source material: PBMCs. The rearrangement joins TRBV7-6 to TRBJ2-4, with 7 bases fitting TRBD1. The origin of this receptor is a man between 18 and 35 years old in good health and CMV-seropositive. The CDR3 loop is CASSSYRGSGAKNIQYF. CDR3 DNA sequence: TGTGCCAGCAGCTCATACAGGGGTTCGGGAGCCAAAAACATTCAGTACTTC.